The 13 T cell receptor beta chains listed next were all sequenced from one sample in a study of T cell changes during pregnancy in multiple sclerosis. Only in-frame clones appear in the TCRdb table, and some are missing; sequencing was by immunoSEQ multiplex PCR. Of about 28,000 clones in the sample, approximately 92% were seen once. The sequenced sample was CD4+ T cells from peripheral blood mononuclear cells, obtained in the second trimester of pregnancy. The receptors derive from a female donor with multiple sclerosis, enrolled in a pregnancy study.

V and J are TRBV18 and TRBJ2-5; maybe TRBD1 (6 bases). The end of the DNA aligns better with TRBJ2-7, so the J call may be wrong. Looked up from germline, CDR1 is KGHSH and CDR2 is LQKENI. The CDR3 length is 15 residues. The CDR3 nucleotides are TGTGCCAGCTCTCCCGACAGGATGGGTTCGTACGAGCAGTACTTC. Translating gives CASSPDRMGSYEQYF.

The CDR3 DNA reads as TGTGCCAGCTCCGGGACACAGAACACCGGGGAGCTGTTTTTT. This sequence encodes CASSGTQNTGELFF. The J gene is TRBJ2-2, the V gene TRBV7-9; D might be TRBD1 (6 bases). V was shortened by 8 bases and J by 1 base, with 11 bases between the two germline ends. This CDR3 has 14 amino acids. Germline loops: CDR1 SEHNR, CDR2 FQNEAQ (reference sequence).

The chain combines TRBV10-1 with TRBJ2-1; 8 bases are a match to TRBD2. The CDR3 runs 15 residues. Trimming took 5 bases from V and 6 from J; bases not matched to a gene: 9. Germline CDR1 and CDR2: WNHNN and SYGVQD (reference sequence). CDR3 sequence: CASSSSAGGPNEQFF. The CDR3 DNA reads TGCGCCAGCAGTTCGTCGGCGGGGGGACCCAATGAGCAGTTCTTC.

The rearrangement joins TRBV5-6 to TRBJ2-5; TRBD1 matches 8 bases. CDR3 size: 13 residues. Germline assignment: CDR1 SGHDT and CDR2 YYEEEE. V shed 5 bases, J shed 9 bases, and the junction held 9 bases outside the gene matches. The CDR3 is CASRRNRGEAQYF. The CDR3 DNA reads TGTGCCAGCAGACGTAACAGGGGGGAGGCCCAGTACTTC.

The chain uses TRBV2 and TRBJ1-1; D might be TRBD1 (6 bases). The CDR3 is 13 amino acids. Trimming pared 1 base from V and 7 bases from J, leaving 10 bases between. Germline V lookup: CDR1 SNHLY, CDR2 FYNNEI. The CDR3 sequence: CASSEERGGEAFF. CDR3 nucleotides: TGTGCCAGCAGTGAAGAGAGGGGGGGTGAAGCTTTCTTT.

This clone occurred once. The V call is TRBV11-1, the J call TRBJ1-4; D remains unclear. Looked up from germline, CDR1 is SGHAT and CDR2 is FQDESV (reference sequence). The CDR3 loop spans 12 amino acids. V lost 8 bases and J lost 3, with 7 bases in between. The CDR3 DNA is TGTGCCAGCGCCCCAGCTAATGAAAAACTGTTTTTT. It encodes CASAPANEKLFF. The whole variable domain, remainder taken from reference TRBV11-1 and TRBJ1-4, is EAEVAQSPRYKITEKSQAVAFWCDPISGHATLYWYRQILGQGPELLVQFQDESVVDDSQLPKDRFSAERLKGVDSTLKIQPAELGDSAMYLCASAPANEKLFFGSGTQLSVL.

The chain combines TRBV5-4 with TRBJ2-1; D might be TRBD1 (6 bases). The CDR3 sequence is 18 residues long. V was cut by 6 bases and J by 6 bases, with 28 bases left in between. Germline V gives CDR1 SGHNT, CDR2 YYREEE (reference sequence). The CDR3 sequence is CASTTWGQPFLVRNEQFF. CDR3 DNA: TGTGCCAGCACCACTTGGGGACAACCGTTTTTGGTTCGCAATGAGCAGTTCTTC.

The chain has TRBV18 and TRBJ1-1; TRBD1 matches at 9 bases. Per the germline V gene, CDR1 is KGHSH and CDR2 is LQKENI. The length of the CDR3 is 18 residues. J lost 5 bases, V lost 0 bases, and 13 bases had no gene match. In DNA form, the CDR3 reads TGTGCCAGCTCACCACCGGAGGGACAGGGAGGTCAGAATACTGAAGCTTTCTTT. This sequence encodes CASSPPEGQGGQNTEAFF.

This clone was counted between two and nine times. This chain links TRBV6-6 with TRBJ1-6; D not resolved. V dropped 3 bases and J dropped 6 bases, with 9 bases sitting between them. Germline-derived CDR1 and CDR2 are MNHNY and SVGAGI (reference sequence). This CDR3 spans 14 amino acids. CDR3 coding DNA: TGTGCCAGCAGTTATCGAGGGCCTAATTCACCCCTCCACTTT. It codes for CASSYRGPNSPLHF.

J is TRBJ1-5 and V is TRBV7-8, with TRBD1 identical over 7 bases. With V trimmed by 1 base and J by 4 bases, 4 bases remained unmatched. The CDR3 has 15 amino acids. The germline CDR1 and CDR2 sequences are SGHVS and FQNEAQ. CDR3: CASSLDRGPNQPQHF. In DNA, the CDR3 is TGTGCCAGCAGCTTAGACAGGGGCCCGAATCAGCCCCAGCATTTT. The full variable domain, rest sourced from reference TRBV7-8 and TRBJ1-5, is GAGVSQSPRYKVAKRGQDVALRCDPISGHVSLFWYQQALGQGPEFLTYFQNEAQLDKSGLPSDRFFAERPEGSVSTLKIQRTQQEDSAVYLCASSLDRGPNQPQHFGDGTRLSIL.

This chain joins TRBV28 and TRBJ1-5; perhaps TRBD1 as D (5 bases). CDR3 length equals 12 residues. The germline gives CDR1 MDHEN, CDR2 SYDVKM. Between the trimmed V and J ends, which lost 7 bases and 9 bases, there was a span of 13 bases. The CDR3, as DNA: TGTGCCAGCACCGTCGGGGGTCTGCCCCAGCATTTT. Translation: CASTVGGLPQHF.

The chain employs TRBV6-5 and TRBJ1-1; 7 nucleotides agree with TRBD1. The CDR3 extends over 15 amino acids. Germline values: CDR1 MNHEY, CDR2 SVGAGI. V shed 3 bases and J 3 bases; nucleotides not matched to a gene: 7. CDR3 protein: CASSYRTGQDTEAFF. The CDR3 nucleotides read TGTGCCAGCAGTTATAGGACAGGTCAGGACACTGAAGCTTTCTTT.

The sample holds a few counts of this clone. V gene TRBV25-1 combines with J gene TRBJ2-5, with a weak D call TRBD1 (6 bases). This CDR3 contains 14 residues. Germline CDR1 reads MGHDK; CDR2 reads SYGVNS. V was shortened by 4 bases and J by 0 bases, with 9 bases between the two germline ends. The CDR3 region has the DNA TGTGCCAGCAGTGCCGGGACACACCAAGAGACCCAGTACTTC. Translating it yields CASSAGTHQETQYF. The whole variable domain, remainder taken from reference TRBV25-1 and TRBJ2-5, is EADIYQTPRYLVIGTGKKITLECSQTMGHDKMYWYQQDPGMELHLIHYSYGVNSTEKGDLSSESTVSRIRTEHFPLTLESARPSHTSQYLCASSAGTHQETQYFGPGTRLLVL.